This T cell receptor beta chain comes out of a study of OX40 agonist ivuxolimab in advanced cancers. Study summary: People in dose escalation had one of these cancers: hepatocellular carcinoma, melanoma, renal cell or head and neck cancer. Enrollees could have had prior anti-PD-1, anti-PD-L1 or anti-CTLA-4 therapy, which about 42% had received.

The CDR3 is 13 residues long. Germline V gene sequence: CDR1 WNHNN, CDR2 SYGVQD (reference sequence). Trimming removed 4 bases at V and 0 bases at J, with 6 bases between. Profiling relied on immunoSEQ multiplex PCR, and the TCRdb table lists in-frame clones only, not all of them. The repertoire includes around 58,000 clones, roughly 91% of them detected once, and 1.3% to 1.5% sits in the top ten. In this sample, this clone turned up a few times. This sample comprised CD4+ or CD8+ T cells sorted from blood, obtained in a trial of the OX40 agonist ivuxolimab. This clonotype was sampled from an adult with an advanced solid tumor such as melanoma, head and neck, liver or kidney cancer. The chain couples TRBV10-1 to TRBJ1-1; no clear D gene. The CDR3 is CASSAALNTEAFF. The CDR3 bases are TGCGCCAGCAGTGCAGCCCTGAACACTGAAGCTTTCTTT.